One and the same sample provided the 29 T cell receptor beta chains below, sequenced in a study of T cells in Graves' hyperthyroidism and ophthalmopathy (dated by TCRdb to the late 2010s). Library method: multiplex PCR. These reads were obtained on an Illumina HiSeq 2000. TCR beta CDR3 regions were amplified from RNA transcripts. The first round of RT-PCR for the TCR CDR3 was performed with the HTBI primer set and the Qiagen OneStep RT-PCR kit. The public reads were run again by TCRdb, first through fastp at Q25 and then through MiXCR, and only productive beta chains were kept. Identical CDR3 protein sequences are pooled into one entry, listed with their most common genes and DNA. This sample gives over 500,000 distinct CDR3 sequences in total; roughly 15% of them show up just once. The ten biggest clones cover 14% of the sample. Source material: blood. All receptors come from a middle-aged woman with Graves' hyperthyroidism.

This clonotype was detected only a few times. The chain is built from TRBV24-1 and TRBJ2-7; the D gene is possibly TRBD2 (5 bases). CDR1 is KGHDR and CDR2 is SFDVKD in the germline V gene. V lost 9 bases, J lost 2 bases, and 16 bases lay in between. This CDR3 contains 14 residues. The CDR3 DNA reads as TGTGCCACCGCGCCTACAGAGGGCCCCTACGAGCAGTACTTC. It is translated as CATAPTEGPYEQYF.

This clonotype occurred many times. J is TRBJ1-1 and V is TRBV30; D gene ambiguous. Germline CDR1 GTSNPN, CDR2 SVGIG (reference sequence). The CDR3 is 14 residues long. V shed 0 bases and J shed 0 bases, with 8 bases lying between them. The CDR3 DNA follows: TGTGCCTGGAGTGTACCCGGGATGAACACTGAAGCTTTCTTT. Translating it yields CAWSVPGMNTEAFF.

On this clonotype itself: A much larger clone sits a single nucleotide away, making a read error possible. Lacking the conserved final phenylalanine or tryptophan, this CDR3 likely reflects a read error. V and J are TRBV12-3 or TRBV12-4 and TRBJ2-5; 9 bases line up with TRBD2. V was clipped by 3 bases and J by 5 bases; unmatched bases: 7. This CDR3 has 15 residues. DNA for the CDR3: TGTGCCAGCAGTTTTGATAGCGGGAGTTGGGAGACCCAGTACTAC. Translating it yields CASSFDSGSWETQYY.

This clonotype was counted ten times or more. The J gene is TRBJ2-7, the V gene TRBV30, with 10 bases matching TRBD2. Germline V gene lookup returns CDR1 GTSNPN and CDR2 SVGIG (reference sequence). CDR3 length: 15 residues. The J segment lost 0 bases and the V segment lost 3 bases, leaving 5 bases of the junction unmatched. CDR3 sequence (DNA): TGTGCCTGGAGAGGGACTAGCGAGAGCTCCTACGAGCAGTACTTC. Its protein product is CAWRGTSESSYEQYF.

This rearrangement joins TRBV7-9 to TRBJ2-1; 8 bases agree with TRBD2. The CDR3 covers 18 residues. Germline CDR1 and CDR2: SEHNR and FQNEAQ (reference sequence). The V and J ends lost 0 bases and 3 bases, in that order; junction bases with no gene match: 10. In DNA form, the CDR3 reads TGTGCCAGCAGCTTAGCCGGTGGTAGCGGGACCGTCTACAATGAGCAGTTCTTC. Translating it yields CASSLAGGSGTVYNEQFF.

Only one count was recorded for this clonotype. The V gene is TRBV4-1, the J gene TRBJ2-7; D remains unclear. The V and J ends lost 4 bases and 7 bases respectively, with 11 bases between them. The CDR3 sequence is 12 residues long. Germline V gives CDR1 MGHRA, CDR2 YSYEKL. The CDR3 loop reads CASSLPGMEQYF. The CDR3 bases are TGCGCCAGCAGCCTTCCAGGAATGGAGCAGTACTTC.

Many counts were recorded for this clonotype. V and J are TRBV6-1 and TRBJ1-1; 7 bases agree with TRBD1. CDR3 length: 15 residues. V gave up 10 bases and J gave up 0 bases; unmatched junction bases: 11. Germline CDR1 MNHNS, CDR2 SASEGT. Written as DNA, the CDR3 is TGTGCCACCCGTCTAGGGGGCAAAATGAACACTGAAGCTTTCTTT. This sequence encodes CATRLGGKMNTEAFF.

This chain links TRBV9 with TRBJ2-7; the match to TRBD1 covers 12 bases. V lost 0 bases and J lost 6; bases outside the gene matches: 4. This CDR3 spans 15 amino acids. The V gene's germline CDR1 is SGDLS and CDR2 YYNGEE. CDR3 sequence reads: CASSVGGQGASEQYF. DNA of the CDR3: TGTGCCAGCAGCGTAGGGGGACAGGGGGCCTCCGAGCAGTACTTC.

This clonotype was found many times. The chain is built from TRBV27 and TRBJ1-2, with no clear D. V was cut by 5 bases and J by 7 bases, with 14 bases left in between. Germline V CDR1 and CDR2: MNHEY, SMNVEV (reference sequence). CDR3 size: 13 residues. CDR3 DNA sequence: TGTGCCAGCAGTGGCGGGGTTTTCGGTGGCTACACCTTC. Translating gives CASSGGVFGGYTF.

This clonotype was recorded at least ten times. The chain uses TRBV15 and TRBJ2-7, with TRBD2 matching over 11 bases. The CDR3 runs 14 residues. J was trimmed by 6 bases and V by 4 bases; bases with no gene match: 5. Germline V gene data show CDR1 as LNHNV and CDR2 as YYDKDF (reference sequence). In DNA, the CDR3 is TGTGCCACCAGCATCCTAGCGGGAGGATCCGAGCAGTACTTC. Protein sequence: CATSILAGGSEQYF.

This clonotype was seen at least ten times. The V and J genes are TRBV28 and TRBJ1-1; D uncertain. The germline V and J ends were trimmed by 1 base and 1 base, with 10 bases remaining between them. The CDR3 sequence is 15 residues long. CDR1 is MDHEN and CDR2 is SYDVKM in the germline V gene. Here the CDR3 reads CASSLSVTSNTEAFF. CDR3 coding DNA: TGTGCCAGCAGTTTATCGGTCACGTCGAACACTGAAGCTTTCTTT.

This clonotype has more than one count but fewer than ten. The V gene is TRBV7-3, the J gene TRBJ2-5; D ambiguous. This CDR3 has 13 residues. Germline lookup yields CDR1 SGHTA and CDR2 FQGTGA. Trimming cost V 0 bases and J 4 bases, with 6 bases left between them. For the CDR3, the DNA is TGTGCCAGCAGCTTAACGTTCAGAGAGACCCAGTACTTC. This translates into CASSLTFRETQYF. Full variable domain (outside the CDR3, taken from reference TRBV7-3 and TRBJ2-5): GAGVSQTPSNKVTEKGKYVELRCDPISGHTALYWYRQSLGQGPEFLIYFQGTGAADDSGLPNDRFFAVRPEGSVSTLKIQRTERGDSAVYLCASSLTFRETQYFGPGTRLLVL.

This clonotype occurred a few times. The chain carries TRBV7-9 and TRBJ2-3, with D uncertain. The V end was cut by 5 bases, the J end by 2 bases, with 14 bases between. This CDR3 spans 15 amino acids. The germline CDR1 and CDR2 sequences are SEHNR and FQNEAQ (reference sequence). CDR3 nucleotides: TGTGCCAGCAGCCCCGCAGACTGGGCCACAGATACGCAGTATTTT. Translating it yields CASSPADWATDTQYF.

This clonotype occurred many times. This sequence joins TRBV7-2 and TRBJ2-1; D is perhaps TRBD1 (5 bases). The DNA end is more similar to TRBJ2-7, so the J call may be wrong. The CDR3 loop spans 18 amino acids. Germline V lookup: CDR1 SGHTA, CDR2 FQGNSA. CDR3 sequence (DNA): TGTGCCAGCAGCTTAAGTACCCCGCCAGGGCTAGGATACAATGAGCAGTACTTC. This codes for CASSLSTPPGLGYNEQYF.

This clonotype was seen a few times. The chain combines TRBV10-3 with TRBJ2-1, with 8 nucleotides matching TRBD1. The CDR3 spans 14 residues. Per the germline V gene, CDR1 is ENHRY and CDR2 is SYGVKD. V lost 4 bases, J lost 8 bases, and 7 bases stayed unmatched. In DNA, the CDR3 is TGTGCCATCAGTGCCGGGACAGGTTGGGATGAGCAGTTCTTC. This sequence encodes CAISAGTGWDEQFF.

This clonotype was detected many times. The gene calls are TRBV12-3 or TRBV12-4 and TRBJ2-7; the match to TRBD1 covers 7 bases. The V gene end was trimmed by 5 bases and the J gene end by 2 bases; junction bases not matched to a gene: 6. CDR3 length: 14 residues. The CDR3, as DNA: TGTGCCAGCAGTGGCGACAGGGCCCCCTACGAGCAGTACTTC. Translation gives CASSGDRAPYEQYF.

On this clonotype: A single base separates this from a much larger clone, so it may be a read error. The chain uses TRBV12-3 or TRBV12-4 and TRBJ1-2; tentative D call: TRBD1 (6 bases). The CDR3 totals 13 residues. Trimming shortened V by 8 bases and J by 7 bases, and 17 bases separated the two germline ends. This chain's CDR3 is CASGQGTLGGYTF. Written as DNA, the CDR3 is TGTGCCAGCGGCCAGGGGACTTTGGGTGGCTACACCTTC.

This clonotype showed up many times. CDR3 residues: CASSPQLAGAETQYF. The CDR3 DNA sequence: TGTGCCAGCAGTCCACAACTAGCGGGGGCAGAGACCCAGTACTTC. V gene TRBV28 combines with J gene TRBJ2-5; 11 nucleotides agree with TRBD2. V was clipped by 5 bases and J by 4 bases; unmatched bases: 6. This CDR3 region has 15 residues. Per germline, CDR1 MDHEN and CDR2 SYDVKM.

This clonotype has a count of ten or more. The chain has TRBV7-3 and TRBJ2-1, with 10 bases aligning to TRBD2. This CDR3 has 16 residues. J lost 4 bases, V lost 5 bases, and 8 bases had no gene match. Germline V gives CDR1 SGHTA, CDR2 FQGTGA. CDR3 region: CASSKQAGGPYNEQFF. DNA of the CDR3: TGTGCCAGCAGCAAACAAGCGGGAGGGCCGTACAATGAGCAGTTCTTC. Full variable domain (missing parts from reference TRBV7-3 and TRBJ2-1): GAGVSQTPSNKVTEKGKYVELRCDPISGHTALYWYRQSLGQGPEFLIYFQGTGAADDSGLPNDRFFAVRPEGSVSTLKIQRTERGDSAVYLCASSKQAGGPYNEQFFGPGTRLTVL.

This clonotype was picked up many times. This sequence joins TRBV5-1 and TRBJ1-1, with 7 bases lining up with TRBD1. The CDR3 has 13 residues. With 3 bases clipped from V and 2 bases from J, the junction kept 1 base outside the gene matches. In germline, CDR1 is SGHRS, CDR2 YFSETQ. In nucleotides, the CDR3 is TGCGCCAGCAGCTGGGACAGCAACACTGAAGCTTTCTTT. It codes for CASSWDSNTEAFF.

This clonotype was observed a handful of times. This chain links TRBV7-8 with TRBJ1-1; 8 nucleotides agree with TRBD1. The trim removed 4 bases at V and 1 base at J, leaving 5 bases unmatched. This CDR3 contains 15 residues. The V gene's germline CDR1 is SGHVS and CDR2 FQNEAQ. In nucleotides, the CDR3 is TGTGCCAGCAGCTCCCAGGGGGCAGGGAACACTGAAGCTTTCTTT. It specifies CASSSQGAGNTEAFF.

This clonotype appeared many times. The chain recombines TRBV5-1 with TRBJ2-2; 10 bases are shared with TRBD1. Germline V gene sequence: CDR1 SGHRS, CDR2 YFSETQ. The CDR3 covers 17 residues. V gave up 0 bases and J gave up 4 bases; unmatched junction bases: 6. The CDR3 DNA reads as TGCGCCAGCAGCTTGGGGGACAGGGGATCGGCCACCGGGGAGCTGTTTTTT. It yields the protein CASSLGDRGSATGELFF.

Ten or more counts support this clonotype. The chain has TRBV6-1 and TRBJ1-5; a weak D match, TRBD1 (5 bases). Germline V gives CDR1 MNHNS, CDR2 SASEGT. Trimming removed 3 bases at V and 9 bases at J, with 12 bases between. The CDR3 contains 13 residues. Here the CDR3 reads CASSDPRVMPQHF. DNA for the CDR3: TGTGCCAGCAGTGATCCCAGGGTAATGCCCCAGCATTTT.

Many counts were recorded for this clonotype. This sequence joins TRBV20-1 and TRBJ2-4; D possibly corresponds to TRBD1 (5 bases). Germline assignment: CDR1 DFQATT and CDR2 SNEGSKA (reference sequence). Trimming pared 1 base from V and 8 bases from J, leaving 9 bases between. The CDR3 is 12 residues long. CDR3 nucleotides: TGCAGTGCTAGAGTTGGCAGGGACATTCAGTACTTC. As protein: CSARVGRDIQYF.

This clonotype was seen repeatedly, ten times or more. J is TRBJ2-5 and V is TRBV28; D is perhaps TRBD1 (6 bases). CDR1 is MDHEN and CDR2 is SYDVKM in the germline V gene. The CDR3 totals 16 residues. The V gene lost 5 bases and the J gene lost 2 bases, with 18 bases spanning the gap. CDR3 bases: TGTGCCAGCAGTCGTAAAGCCGGGACACCACAAGAGACCCAGTACTTC. This sequence encodes CASSRKAGTPQETQYF.

This clonotype has ten or more counts. For the CDR3, the DNA is TGTGCCAGCAGTGAAAGCGTGAGGACCGGGGAGCTGTTTTTT. This codes for CASSESVRTGELFF. The V call is TRBV2, the J call TRBJ2-2; D call uncertain. The length of the CDR3 is 14 residues. CDR1 is SNHLY and CDR2 is FYNNEI in the germline V gene. V lost 2 bases and J 5 bases, leaving 9 bases between the germline ends. Looking up the rest from reference TRBV2 and TRBJ2-2 gives the full variable domain: EPEVTQTPSHQVTQMGQEVILRCVPISNHLYFYWYRQILGQKVEFLVSFYNNEISEKSEIFDDQFSVERPDGSNFTLKIRSTKLEDSAMYFCASSESVRTGELFFGEGSRLTVL.

This clonotype was found many times. The DNA of the CDR3 is TGTGCCAGCAGCCTTTCTTGGACTAGCAACACCGGGGAGCTGTTTTTT. Translating it yields CASSLSWTSNTGELFF. The chain carries TRBV6-2 or TRBV6-3 and TRBJ2-2; TRBD2 agrees at 8 bases. CDR1 MNHEY and CDR2 SVGEGT come from the germline V gene. This CDR3 has 16 amino acids. V gave up 6 bases and J gave up 2 bases; unmatched junction bases: 8.

In its sample, this clonotype was seen many times. The V gene is TRBV28, the J gene TRBJ2-7; 10 bases agree with TRBD2. CDR3 length equals 17 residues. Germline loops: CDR1 MDHEN, CDR2 SYDVKM. V shed 4 bases and J 2 bases; nucleotides not matched to a gene: 11. DNA of the CDR3: TGTGCCAGCAGTTCCGAACCATGGACTAGCGGAGCCTACGAGCAGTACTTC. This codes for CASSSEPWTSGAYEQYF.

This clonotype was counted at least ten times. The rearrangement uses TRBV5-8 and TRBJ1-5; D is possibly TRBD1 (5 bases). There are 16 residues in the CDR3. Trimming removed 5 bases at V and 0 bases at J, with 15 bases between. In germline, CDR1 is SGHTS, CDR2 YDEGEE. CDR3 nucleotides: TGTGCCAGCAGTGACAGCGATCTATATAGCAATCAGCCCCAGCATTTT. Its protein is CASSDSDLYSNQPQHF.